A single sample is the source of the 2 T cell receptor beta chains below, sequenced in a study of T cell responses to AZD1222 COVID-19 vaccine (dated by TCRdb to the early 2020s). Read against the paper, the sample's time point label means: about 28 days (+/-7) after the second vaccine dose. In light of the paper, this sample's treatment or condition label describes: meningococcal conjugate vaccine given as trial control. Libraries came from the immunoSEQ multiplex PCR assay. Sourced from immuneACCESS, this table was stored by TCRdb with only in-frame sequences that have V and J called. A share of the clones is absent; for the studies checked, an unresolved V gene accounts for under half, and the remainder has no known explanation. The sample profile shows approximately 140,000 clones; roughly nine tenths of them were found once. The leading ten clones occupy roughly 7.6% of the sample. Sequenced here: peripheral blood, sampled 28 days after the second dose of the MenACWY control vaccine. All receptors derive from an adult who received the MenACWY meningococcal vaccine as a control.

The chain recombines TRBV3-1 (or the pseudogene TRBV3-2) with TRBJ1-5; D is possibly TRBD1 (5 bases). Germline values: CDR1 LGHDT, CDR2 YNNKEL (reference sequence). The V gene lost 1 base and the J gene lost 4 bases, with 8 bases spanning the gap. This CDR3 has 14 amino acids. CDR3 loop: CASSQGGGNQPQHF. DNA of the CDR3: TGTGCCAGCAGCCAAGGGGGCGGGAATCAGCCCCAGCATTTT.

V gene TRBV2 combines with J gene TRBJ2-3; 9 bases are shared with TRBD2. The J segment lost 4 bases and the V segment lost 7 bases, leaving 12 bases of the junction unmatched. The CDR3 extends over 16 amino acids. Germline lookup yields CDR1 SNHLY and CDR2 FYNNEI. The CDR3 DNA reads TGTGCCAGCAATCCCCGTAGTAGCGGGAGCGCAGATACGCAGTATTTT. This gives the protein CASNPRSSGSADTQYF. The whole variable domain, remainder taken from reference TRBV2 and TRBJ2-3, is EPEVTQTPSHQVTQMGQEVILRCVPISNHLYFYWYRQILGQKVEFLVSFYNNEISEKSEIFDDQFSVERPDGSNFTLKIRSTKLEDSAMYFCASNPRSSGSADTQYFGPGTRLTVL.